The 10 T cell receptor beta chains below come from one sample, sequenced in a study of T cells in tumors after PD-1 blockade. Only in-frame clones appear in the TCRdb table, and some are missing; sequencing was by immunoSEQ multiplex PCR. The repertoire includes some 66,000 clones, approximately 74% of them detected once, and about 4.4% sits in the top ten. The sequencing used PBMCs, collected after anti-PD-1 treatment. These receptors originate from a human donor with basal cell carcinoma.

This clone was observed a handful of times. The chain has TRBV3-1 (or the pseudogene TRBV3-2) and TRBJ2-2; D tentatively fits TRBD1 or TRBD2 (5 bases each). The CDR3 extends over 13 amino acids. V was shortened by 4 bases and J by 5 bases, with 8 bases between the two germline ends. Germline CDR1 is LGHDT and CDR2 is YNNKEL (reference sequence). CDR3 residues: CASSRGLTGELFF. CDR3 nucleotides: TGTGCCAGCAGCCGGGGGTTGACCGGGGAGCTGTTTTTT.

This chain joins TRBV6-5 and TRBJ2-2, with 10 bases that match TRBD1. Losses at the gene ends were 10 bases for V and 3 bases for J; bases not matched to a gene: 2. The CDR3 has 13 amino acids. Germline values: CDR1 MNHEY, CDR2 SVGAGI. CDR3 residues: CAKGTGDTGELFF. CDR3 in DNA: TGTGCCAAAGGGACAGGGGACACCGGGGAGCTGTTTTTT.

This sequence joins TRBV20-1 and TRBJ1-1; D is perhaps TRBD1 (5 bases). Trimming took off 3 bases at V and 4 bases at J, with 15 bases between the two ends. Germline CDR1 is DFQATT and CDR2 is SNEGSKA (reference sequence). This CDR3 has 14 amino acids. This CDR3 is CSASSGAMTTEAFF. The DNA for the CDR3 is TGCAGTGCTAGTTCCGGGGCCATGACCACTGAAGCTTTCTTT.

The chain is built from TRBV30 and TRBJ1-6; 8 bases are shared with TRBD1. CDR1 and CDR2 from the germline V gene are GTSNPN and SVGIG (reference sequence). The CDR3 covers 14 residues. With V trimmed by 3 bases and J by 6 bases, 4 bases remained unmatched. CDR3 DNA sequence: TGTGCCTGGAGACTGACAGGGGCTAATTCACCCCTCCACTTT. Amino acids: CAWRLTGANSPLHF.

The chain links TRBV6-2 or TRBV6-3 to TRBJ2-7, with D maybe TRBD1 (6 bases). The V gene lost 4 bases and the J gene lost 2 bases, with 9 bases spanning the gap. Looked up from germline, CDR1 is MNHEY and CDR2 is SVGEGT. The CDR3 covers 13 residues. CDR3 amino acids: CASSSGGPYEQYF. The DNA of the CDR3 is TGTGCCAGCAGTTCTGGGGGCCCCTACGAGCAGTACTTC.

Remarks on this clone: Other DNA variants within this sample encode the same CDR3. The genes are TRBV18 and TRBJ1-5; D unclear. The ends were cut back, 6 bases at V and 4 bases at J, with 10 bases in the middle. The CDR3 length is 13 residues. The germline gives CDR1 KGHSH, CDR2 LQKENI. The CDR3 loop reads CASSPTENQPQHF. CDR3 nucleotide sequence: TGTGCCAGCTCTCCTACAGAAAATCAGCCCCAGCATTTT.

The chain has TRBV9 and TRBJ2-7; 7 bases map to TRBD1. Germline-derived CDR1 and CDR2 are SGDLS and YYNGEE. CDR3 length: 15 residues. The V gene end was trimmed by 0 bases and the J gene end by 2 bases; junction bases not matched to a gene: 5. The CDR3 region is CASSVETGRAYEQYF. The CDR3 nucleotides are TGTGCCAGCAGCGTAGAGACAGGGAGAGCCTACGAGCAGTACTTC.

V and J are TRBV24-1 and TRBJ1-2; tentative D call: TRBD1 (5 bases). Per germline, CDR1 KGHDR and CDR2 SFDVKD. The CDR3 is 13 residues long. V gave up 4 bases and J gave up 2 bases, with 7 bases separating them. The CDR3 region is CATSEGRNYGYTF. CDR3 coding DNA: TGTGCCACCAGTGAGGGACGGAACTATGGCTACACCTTC.

The chain couples TRBV28 to TRBJ1-1; D unclear. The germline V gene has CDR1 MDHEN and CDR2 SYDVKM. Trimming removed 5 bases from V and 8 bases from J, with 6 bases in between. The CDR3 contains 10 residues. This CDR3 is CASSDGEAFF. In DNA, the CDR3 is TGTGCCAGCAGTGACGGGGAAGCTTTCTTT.

This clone appeared once. This rearrangement joins TRBV7-8 to TRBJ1-6; D unresolved. Germline V lookup: CDR1 SGHVS, CDR2 FQNEAQ. This CDR3 is 16 amino acids long. Between the trimmed V and J ends, which lost 3 bases and 5 bases, there was a span of 14 bases. The CDR3 sequence: CASSFRGFRDNSPLHF. CDR3 bases: TGTGCCAGCAGCTTCCGAGGGTTCCGGGATAATTCACCCCTCCACTTT.